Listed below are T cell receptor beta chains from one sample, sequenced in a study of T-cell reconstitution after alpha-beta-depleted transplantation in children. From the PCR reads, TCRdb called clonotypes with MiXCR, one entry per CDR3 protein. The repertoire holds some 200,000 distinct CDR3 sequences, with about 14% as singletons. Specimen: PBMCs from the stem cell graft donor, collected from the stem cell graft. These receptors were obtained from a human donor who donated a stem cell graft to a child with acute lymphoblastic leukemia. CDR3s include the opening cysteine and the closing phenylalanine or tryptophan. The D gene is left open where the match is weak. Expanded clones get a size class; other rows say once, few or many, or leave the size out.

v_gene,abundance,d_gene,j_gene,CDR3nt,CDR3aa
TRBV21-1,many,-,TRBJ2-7,TGTGCCAGCAGCACTAGACAGGCCTACGAGCAGTACTTC,CASSTRQAYEQYF
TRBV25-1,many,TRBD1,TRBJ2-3,TGTGCCAGCAGTGAACGGACAGGAAGCACAGATACGCAGTATTTT,CASSERTGSTDTQYF
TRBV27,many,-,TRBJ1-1,TGTGCCAGCAGGGGGGCAGGCTCGGGGCCCGAAGCTTTCTTT,CASRGAGSGPEAFF
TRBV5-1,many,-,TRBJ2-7,TGCGCCAGCAGCTTGGTCAAGGATTCCGAGCAGTACTTC,CASSLVKDSEQYF
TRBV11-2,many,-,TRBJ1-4,TGTGCCAGCAGCTTAGGATTGGACCCTCGGGGCGAAAAACTGTTTTTT,CASSLGLDPRGEKLFF
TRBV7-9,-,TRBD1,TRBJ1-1,TGTGCCAGCAGCCCCACAGGGGCCCGCACTGAAGCTTTCTTT,CASSPTGARTEAFF
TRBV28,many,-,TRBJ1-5,TGTGCCAGCAGTTTTTGGGTGGGATCTAATCAGCCCCAGCATTTT,CASSFWVGSNQPQHF
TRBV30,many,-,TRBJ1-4,TGTGCCTGGGCAGGTACTAATGAAAAACTGTTTTTT,CAWAGTNEKLFF
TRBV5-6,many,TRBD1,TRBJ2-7,TGTGCCAGCAGCTCATATGGGGCGAGGGACAGGGTTAGCTACGAGCAGTACTTC,CASSSYGARDRVSYEQYF
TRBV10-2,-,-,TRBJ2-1,TGCGCCAGCCGGGACATACTATACAATGAGCAGTTCTTC,CASRDILYNEQFF
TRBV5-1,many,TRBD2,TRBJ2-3,TGCGCCAGCAGCATAGCGGGAGGACTTTCCAAGACGCAGTATTTT,CASSIAGGLSKTQYF
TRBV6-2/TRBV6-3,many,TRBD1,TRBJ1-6,TGTGCCAGCAGACGACAGGGTGGAAATTCACCCCTCCACTTT,CASRRQGGNSPLHF
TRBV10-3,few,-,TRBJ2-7,TGTGCCATCAGTGAGTCGCGGGTTGCCAACGAGCAGTACTTC,CAISESRVANEQYF
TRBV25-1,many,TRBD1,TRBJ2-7,TGTGCCAGCAGTTCCCCTCGGGGACAGTCAGGCTACGAGCAGTACTTC,CASSSPRGQSGYEQYF
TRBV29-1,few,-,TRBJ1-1,TGCAGCGTTGAAGACAGGATCGACACTGAAGCTTTCTTT,CSVEDRIDTEAFF
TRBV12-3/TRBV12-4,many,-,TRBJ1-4,TGTGCCAGCAGTCCCTCTTACACTAATGAAAAACTGTTTTTT,CASSPSYTNEKLFF
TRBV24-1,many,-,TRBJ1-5,TGTGCCACCAGTGTCGGGAGAAATCAGCCCCAGCATTTT,CATSVGRNQPQHF
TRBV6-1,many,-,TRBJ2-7,TGTGCCAGCAGCAAACCTACACGGGGGTGGTACGAGCAGTACTTC,CASSKPTRGWYEQYF
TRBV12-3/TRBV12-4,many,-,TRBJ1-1,TGTGCCAGCAGCTATAGAGTAAAAGCTTTCTTT,CASSYRVKAFF
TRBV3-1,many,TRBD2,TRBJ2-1,TGTGCCAGCAGCCTCCGTCGGACTAGCTTGGGAGGGGAGCAGTTCTTC,CASSLRRTSLGGEQFF